This record covers a single T cell receptor (beta chain). Its antigen is still unknown. The data originate from a study of yellow fever vaccine responses in identical twins. The junction had 1 base not matched to a gene; V was cut back by 2 bases and J by 4 bases. The CDR3 loop spans 12 amino acids. Germline loops: CDR1 DFQATT, CDR2 SNEGSKA (reference sequence). General observations from the study: Twins' vaccine T cell response reportedly seemed partly convergent, partly personalized.

MiXCR was run by TCRdb on the RT-PCR reads, yielding one entry per CDR3 protein. The repertoire has thousands of distinct CDR3 sequences, about 86% of them found once; the top ten carry 0.9% to 1.5%. This rearrangement joins TRBV20-1 to TRBJ2-5; 7 bases are shared with TRBD2. This sample comprised T cells from blood (PBMCs), unsorted or a sorted subset (not recorded which), obtained before or after yellow fever vaccination (not recorded which). This TCR was recovered from a woman in her late teens or twenties who received the yellow fever vaccine. CDR3 region: CSARSGAETQYF. CDR3 DNA: TGCAGTGCTAGAAGCGGGGCAGAGACCCAGTACTTC.